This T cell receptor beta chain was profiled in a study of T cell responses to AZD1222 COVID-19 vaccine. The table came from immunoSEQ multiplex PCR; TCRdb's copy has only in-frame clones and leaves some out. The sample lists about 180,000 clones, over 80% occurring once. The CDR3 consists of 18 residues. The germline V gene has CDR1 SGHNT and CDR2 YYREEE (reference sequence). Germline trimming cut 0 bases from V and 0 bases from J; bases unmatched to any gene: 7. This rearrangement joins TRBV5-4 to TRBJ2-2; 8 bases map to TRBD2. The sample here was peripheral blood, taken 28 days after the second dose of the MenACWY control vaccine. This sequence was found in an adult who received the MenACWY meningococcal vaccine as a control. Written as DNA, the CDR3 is TGTGCCAGCAGCTTGGGGGGAGCGGGAGCCCCGAACACCGGGGAGCTGTTTTTT. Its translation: CASSLGGAGAPNTGELFF.